The 9 T cell receptor beta chains below come from one sample, sequenced in a study of control samples from healthy donors and cancer patients (dated by TCRdb to 2018 to 2020). Library generation was performed with the immunoSEQ multiplex PCR assay. TCRdb's version of the immuneACCESS table is confined to in-frame rearrangements and falls short of the full clone set. An unresolved V gene accounts for under half of the shortfall where checked; the remainder is of unknown origin. The sample records 46,000 or so clones, roughly 92% of which are singletons. Clones ranked in the top ten supply roughly a quarter of the sample. The source material was PBMCs. The receptors here all came from a woman between 45 and 60 years old with head and neck cancer.

CDR3 nucleotides: TGCAGCGTTGGGCAGGGGGAATGGAACTATGGCTACACCTTC. Amino acid sequence: CSVGQGEWNYGYTF. This chain connects TRBV29-1 to TRBJ1-2; TRBD1 aligns across 7 bases. V lost 4 bases to trimming and J lost 2 bases; unmatched junction nucleotides: 7. CDR3 length equals 14 residues. The germline V gene has CDR1 SQVTM and CDR2 ANQGSEA.

The chain carries TRBV21-1 and TRBJ2-2; the D call of TRBD1 is as the table states it, not checked on the DNA. TRBV21-1 is an annotated pseudogene. The CDR3 is made up of 15 amino acids. CDR3 DNA: TGTGCCAGCAGCAAATCACAGCTGAACACCGGGGAGCTGTTTTTT. This translates into CASSKSQLNTGELFF.

The chain recombines TRBV2 with TRBJ1-2; D is unclear. The CDR3 runs 12 residues. V lost 4 bases and J lost 6, with 9 bases in between. From germline, CDR1 is SNHLY and CDR2 FYNNEI. The CDR3 spells CASSGGFDGYTF. CDR3 nucleotides: TGTGCCAGCAGTGGGGGATTCGATGGCTACACCTTC.

This rearrangement joins TRBV2 to TRBJ2-3; 8 bases match TRBD2. CDR1 and CDR2 (germline): SNHLY, FYNNEI. The CDR3 has 13 residues. V gave up 3 bases and J gave up 9 bases; unmatched junction bases: 5. CDR3 sequence: CASSDPPSGTQYF. The CDR3, as DNA: TGTGCCAGCAGTGACCCCCCTAGCGGGACGCAGTATTTT.

The chain combines TRBV7-2 with TRBJ2-7; 10 nucleotides agree with TRBD1. This CDR3 contains 15 residues. Looked up from germline, CDR1 is SGHTA and CDR2 is FQGNSA. Unmatched junction bases numbered 7, after V lost 5 bases and J lost 3 bases. CDR3 protein: CASSPDRGPIYEQYF. In nucleotides, the CDR3 is TGTGCCAGCAGCCCCGACAGGGGGCCTATCTACGAGCAGTACTTC.

The CDR3 protein is CASSLGVLAGEETQYF. The DNA for the CDR3 is TGTGCCAGCAGCTTAGGAGTCCTAGCGGGGGAAGAGACCCAGTACTTC. This chain connects TRBV7-7 to TRBJ2-5, with 10 bases fitting TRBD2. The CDR3 is 16 residues long. Germline trimming cut 1 base from V and 3 bases from J; bases unmatched to any gene: 5. The germline V gene has CDR1 SSHAT and CDR2 FNYEAQ (reference sequence).

The chain employs TRBV27 and TRBJ2-1; 15 bases are a match to TRBD2. The CDR3 extends over 18 amino acids. Trimming took 5 bases from V and 2 from J; bases not matched to a gene: 7. The germline V gene has CDR1 MNHEY and CDR2 SMNVEV (reference sequence). The CDR3 reads CASSTRTSGGAPYNEQFF. The CDR3 DNA follows: TGTGCCAGCAGTACTAGGACTAGCGGGGGGGCCCCCTACAATGAGCAGTTCTTC.

The chain has TRBV7-2 and TRBJ2-1, with TRBD2 matching 11 bases. The CDR3 contains 15 residues. The V and J ends lost 2 bases and 5 bases, in that order; junction bases with no gene match: 2. CDR1 and CDR2 from the germline V gene are SGHTA and FQGNSA. The CDR3 protein is CASSLLLAGDNEQFF. The CDR3 DNA sequence: TGTGCCAGCAGCTTATTACTAGCGGGAGACAATGAGCAGTTCTTC.

This chain joins TRBV28 and TRBJ1-3, with D tentatively TRBD1 (6 bases). Germline lookup yields CDR1 MDHEN and CDR2 SYDVKM. Between the trimmed V and J ends, which lost 0 bases and 4 bases, there was a span of 7 bases. The length of the CDR3 is 14 residues. The CDR3 DNA reads as TGTGCCAGCAGTTTATGGACAGGAGGAAACACCATATATTTT. It translates to CASSLWTGGNTIYF.